The clone carrying this T cell receptor (beta chain) has only a few counts. Its antigen is unknown. The TCR cDNA carried a universal primer site and UMIs from 5'RACE template switching. TCRdb redid the calling of the 5' RACE reads with MiXCR, one entry per CDR3 protein. The data show around 360,000 distinct CDR3 sequences, more than 9% seen once. The sample belongs to a study of T cells after yellow fever vaccination. Findings and caveats of the study: Re-detected after boosting: most primary clones, 96% of CD4 and less than 90% of CD8. It was a weaker secondary response, yet one that peaked faster, at day 5 versus 15. Clonotype sharing between CD4 and CD8 compartments was small.

The length of the CDR3 is 15 residues. V was cut by 7 bases and J by 0 bases, with 12 bases left in between. Germline assignment: CDR1 MDHEN and CDR2 SYDVKM. The sequences come from PBMCs, collected on the day of the first yellow fever vaccination. This receptor was obtained from a man between 18 and 35 years old who received the YFV17D yellow fever vaccine. The chain carries TRBV28 and TRBJ2-2; D may be TRBD1 or TRBD2 (5 bases each). In DNA, the CDR3 is TGTGCCAGCAACTCTCGGGGCTCGAACACCGGGGAGCTGTTTTTT. This sequence encodes CASNSRGSNTGELFF.